These T cell receptor beta chains were read from a single sample in a study of blood T cells in healthy people across ages. TCRdb fed the 5' RACE reads into MiXCR, producing one record per CDR3 protein. This table holds about 1.8 million distinct CDR3 sequences, around 50% found once. The sequenced material came from blood. These receptors came from a woman aged 40-49 years in good health. Both conserved end residues are part of each CDR3. Fields, in order: clone size, J gene, D gene, V gene, CDR3 protein, CDR3 DNA. The D gene is left open where the match is weak. Clone size is stated in some rows and not others, as once, few, many or a class when expanded.

>.|TRBJ1-1|TRBD1|TRBV15
CATSDLDRGNTEAFF
TGTGCCACCAGCGATTTGGACAGGGGGAACACTGAAGCTTTCTTT
>.|TRBJ1-2|.|TRBV3-1
CASSQLGSPYNYGYTF
TGTGCCAGCAGCCAATTGGGCAGCCCCTATAACTATGGCTACACCTTC
>few|TRBJ2-5|.|TRBV5-5
CASSLGEQEFGETQYF
TGTGCCAGCAGCTTGGGGGAACAGGAATTCGGGGAGACCCAGTACTTC
>once|TRBJ2-3|TRBD2|TRBV4-1
CASSQDHGGDGTQYF
TGCGCCAGCAGCCAAGATCATGGGGGGGATGGAACGCAGTATTTT
>few|TRBJ1-1|.|TRBV10-3
CAISDERAEAFF
TGTGCCATCAGTGATGAAAGGGCTGAAGCTTTCTTT
>.|TRBJ2-1|TRBD2|TRBV20-1
CSAQPPGGLYNGRFF
TGCAGTGCTCAACCACCCGGGGGGTTGTACAATGGGCGGTTCTTC
>.|TRBJ2-5|.|TRBV2
CASSDARAGIETQYF
TGTGCCAGCAGTGATGCCAGGGCGGGTATCGAGACCCAGTACTTC
>.|TRBJ2-7|TRBD1|TRBV7-2
CASSPDRGITYEQYF
TGTGCCAGCAGCCCGGACAGGGGTATAACCTACGAGCAGTACTTC
>once|TRBJ1-1|.|TRBV7-3
CASSEQRGSGAFF
TGTGCCAGCAGCGAACAAAGGGGGTCCGGAGCTTTCTTT
>.|TRBJ1-2|.|TRBV12-3/TRBV12-4
CASRNGGPGGYTF
TGTGCCAGCAGGAACGGAGGCCCCGGTGGCTACACCTTC
>few|TRBJ2-5|.|TRBV12-5
CASGLVGGHGPSTETQYF
TGTGCTAGTGGTTTGGTAGGCGGCCACGGCCCATCAACGGAGACCCAGTACTTC
>once|TRBJ2-5|.|TRBV20-1
CSARVVRVSQETQYF
TGCAGTGCTAGAGTGGTCAGGGTCTCCCAAGAGACCCAGTACTTC
>.|TRBJ2-5|.|TRBV12-3/TRBV12-4
CASSLMALRTQYF
TGTGCCAGCAGTTTAATGGCCTTACGGACCCAGTACTTC
>.|TRBJ1-2|.|TRBV14
CASSPQSLAGGYTF
TGTGCCAGCAGCCCACAGTCCCTTGCGGGTGGCTACACCTTC
>.|TRBJ2-3|.|TRBV20-1
CSARDSLADTQYF
TGCAGTGCTAGAGATAGTCTGGCGGATACGCAGTATTTT
>.|TRBJ1-2|.|TRBV29-1
CSVEDQVIRTGAGYTF
TGCAGCGTTGAAGATCAGGTAATAAGGACCGGAGCTGGCTACACCTTC
>once|TRBJ2-3|.|TRBV6-2/TRBV6-3
CASYDYSTDTQYF
TGTGCCAGCTATGACTACTCCACAGATACGCAGTATTTT
>.|TRBJ2-3|TRBD2|TRBV7-9
CASSSTRGGDPDTQYF
TGTGCCAGCAGCTCAACGCGGGGGGGGGATCCAGATACGCAGTATTTT
>.|TRBJ2-6|.|TRBV6-4
CASSDSSTGANVLTF
TGTGCCAGCAGTGACTCGAGTACTGGGGCCAACGTCCTGACTTTC
>once|TRBJ2-5|.|TRBV7-2
CASRLRGVETQYF
TGTGCCAGCAGACTCCGAGGAGTCGAGACCCAGTACTTC
>.|TRBJ2-5|TRBD1|TRBV7-2
CASSRGDRGLGYQETQYF
TGTGCCAGCAGCCGGGGGGACAGGGGATTGGGGTACCAAGAGACCCAGTACTTC
>few|TRBJ1-2|.|TRBV12-3/TRBV12-4
CASSLGGRNYGYTF
TGTGCCAGCAGTTTAGGCGGGCGAAACTATGGCTACACCTTC
>.|TRBJ2-3|TRBD2|TRBV20-1
CSAQEIGTRLDTQYF
TGCAGTGCTCAAGAGATCGGGACTAGACTAGATACGCAGTATTTT
>few|TRBJ2-7|TRBD1|TRBV7-2
CASSSTGTGYREQYF
TGTGCCAGCAGCTCAACCGGGACAGGGTATCGCGAGCAGTACTTC
>few|TRBJ2-5|TRBD1|TRBV5-1
CASSLVTGGLEETQYF
TGCGCCAGCAGCTTGGTAACAGGGGGCTTGGAAGAGACCCAGTACTTC
>once|TRBJ2-1|TRBD1|TRBV19
CASSMPPGQGHNEQFF
TGTGCCAGTAGTATGCCACCGGGACAGGGTCACAATGAGCAGTTCTTC
>.|TRBJ1-2|.|TRBV12-3/TRBV12-4
CASSLGLAGYTF
TGTGCCAGCAGTTTGGGCCTTGCTGGCTACACCTTC
>.|TRBJ2-7|.|TRBV18
CASSPPVVYEQYF
TGTGCCAGCTCACCACCAGTAGTCTACGAGCAGTACTTC
>few|TRBJ1-2|TRBD1|TRBV13
CASSFRQGRAEESGGGYTF
TGTGCCAGCAGCTTCCGACAGGGAAGGGCGGAAGAGTCTGGTGGGGGCTACACCTTC
>.|TRBJ1-4|TRBD1|TRBV10-3
CAISPRQGWVEKLFF
TGTGCCATCAGTCCCCGACAGGGGTGGGTTGAAAAACTGTTTTTT
>.|TRBJ1-5|TRBD1|TRBV15
CAVGQGTHQPQHF
TGTGCCGTTGGACAGGGCACTCATCAGCCCCAGCATTTT
>few|TRBJ2-5|TRBD1|TRBV20-1
CSATWTGGIETQYF
TGCAGTGCCACCTGGACAGGGGGGATCGAGACCCAGTACTTC
>.|TRBJ2-5|TRBD1|TRBV20-1
CSASTGVLVQTQYF
TGCAGTGCTTCGACAGGGGTCTTAGTACAGACCCAGTACTTC
>few|TRBJ2-1|TRBD1|TRBV11-2
CASSLVSVPGTGTYNEQFF
TGTGCCAGCAGCTTAGTTTCTGTCCCCGGGACAGGTACCTACAATGAGCAGTTCTTC
>.|TRBJ2-1|.|TRBV20-1
CSALWTDNEQFF
TGCAGTGCTCTTTGGACGGACAATGAGCAGTTCTTC
>few|TRBJ2-3|.|TRBV27
CASSSVASGTDTQYF
TGTGCCAGCAGTTCTGTAGCGTCAGGCACAGATACGCAGTATTTT
>.|TRBJ1-2|TRBD1|TRBV4-2
CASSLTPGTVDSYGYTF
TGTGCCAGCAGCCTCACGCCCGGGACAGTTGACTCCTATGGCTACACCTTC
>.|TRBJ2-7|TRBD2|TRBV4-2
CASNPTTSGTYEQYF
TGTGCCAGCAACCCAACGACTAGCGGAACCTACGAGCAGTACTTC
>few|TRBJ2-3|.|TRBV29-1
CSVDVRLTSTDTQYF
TGCAGCGTTGATGTCCGGCTGACTAGCACAGATACGCAGTATTTT
>few|TRBJ2-4|.|TRBV7-9
CASSSGTNIQYF
TGTGCCAGCAGTAGTGGGACGAACATTCAGTACTTC